The T cell receptor beta chain described here comes from a study of T cell responses to AZD1222 COVID-19 vaccine. Study conclusions and caveats: Every sample of the repertoires postdated the peak T cell response. When two AZD1222 doses had been given, Spike-specific TCR breadth and depth rose. At 160-218 and 743-854, vaccine-associated CD4 TCRs were dominant, and they spanned spike. Nearly half of unique spike-specific TCRs reportedly avoided B.1.351 and B.1.1.7 mutated regions.

The germline V and J ends were trimmed by 7 bases and 4 bases, with 19 bases remaining between them. The CDR3 consists of 15 residues. Per the germline V gene, CDR1 is LNHDA and CDR2 is SQIVND (reference sequence). Clones were sequenced by immunoSEQ multiplex PCR, and TCRdb holds only the in-frame ones, with some missing. The table records 150,000 or so clones, roughly nine tenths of them present only once. A remark on this clone: The antigen remains undetermined.

The rearrangement links TRBV19 to TRBJ1-1; D possibly corresponds to TRBD1 (6 bases). Sequencing was performed on peripheral blood, taken on day 0 of AZD1222 vaccination. The receptor was isolated from an adult in good health. In DNA, the CDR3 is TGTGCCAGTATGCAGGACAGTGGGGTGATCACTGAAGCTTTCTTT. Translating gives CASMQDSGVITEAFF.